The rows below give T cell receptor beta chains drawn from one sample of a study of blood T cell repertoires in COVID-19. This table comes from immunoSEQ multiplex PCR, and its TCRdb copy is limited to in-frame clones, with some not included. The table lists around 250,000 clones, 85% of them singletons. The sequencing input was PBMCs or T cells enriched from blood (not recorded which). Receptor source: a woman between 45 and 60 years old who had been exposed to COVID-19. Each CDR3 is given with its conserved first and last residue. The order of the fields is CDR3 protein, CDR3 DNA, V gene, J gene, clone size, D gene, CDR3 length. D genes are given only for firm matches. Some rows mark clone size as missing; the rest say once, few, many or name a class of expanded clone.

CASSLRNRRDRYSTNEKLFF	TGTGCCAGCAGCTTAAGAAACCGGCGGGACAGATATTCAACTAATGAAAAACTGTTTTTT	TRBV7-8	TRBJ1-4	.	TRBD1	20
CASSQWRQGGDETQYF	TGTGCCAGCAGCCAATGGCGCCAGGGGGGTGACGAGACCCAGTACTTC	TRBV3-1/TRBV3-2	TRBJ2-5	.	.	16
CASSLRENTEAFF	TGTGCCAGCAGTCTACGAGAGAACACTGAAGCTTTCTTT	TRBV6-5	TRBJ1-1	few	.	13
CASSGTDRVGGEQFF	TGCGCCAGCAGCGGGACGGACAGGGTCGGTGGTGAGCAGTTCTTC	TRBV5-1	TRBJ2-1	.	TRBD1	15
CASSLDRDSYGYTF	TGTGCCAGCAGCTTAGACAGGGATAGCTATGGCTACACCTTC	TRBV5-4	TRBJ1-2	.	TRBD1	14
CATSRDRGQGQGYTF	TGTGCCACCAGCAGAGATAGGGGACAGGGTCAAGGCTACACCTTC	TRBV15	TRBJ1-2	.	TRBD1	15
CASSNRVNEKLFF	TGTGCCAGCAGCAACAGGGTTAATGAAAAACTGTTTTTT	TRBV11-2	TRBJ1-4	few	.	13
CASSPYASGGGRNEQFF	TGTGCCAGCAGCCCCTACGCGAGTGGGGGGGGCCGGAATGAGCAGTTCTTC	TRBV7-8	TRBJ2-1	few	.	17
CASSPHEEDLNTEAFF	TGTGCCAGCAGCCCTCACGAGGAAGATTTGAACACTGAAGCTTTCTTT	TRBV9	TRBJ1-1	.	.	16
CASSETGRGTEAFF	TGTGCCAGCAGTGAAACAGGTAGGGGCACTGAAGCTTTCTTT	TRBV2	TRBJ1-1	.	.	14
CSVVWTGEYGYTF	TGCAGCGTTGTTTGGACAGGAGAATATGGCTACACCTTC	TRBV29-1	TRBJ1-2	.	TRBD1	13
CASSYSSRTSAPLSYEQYF	TGTGCCAGCAGTTACTCCTCTAGGACTAGCGCGCCCCTGTCCTACGAGCAGTACTTC	TRBV27	TRBJ2-7	.	TRBD2	19
CASSIQTGYGYTF	TGTGCCAGCAGTATCCAGACAGGGTATGGCTACACCTTC	TRBV2	TRBJ1-2	.	TRBD1	13
CASSSGSLVTEAFF	TGTGCCAGCAGTTCTGGGAGCTTGGTCACTGAAGCTTTCTTT	TRBV28	TRBJ1-1	.	.	14
CATSPGQGDGETQYF	TGTGCCACCAGCCCAGGACAGGGGGACGGGGAGACCCAGTACTTC	TRBV19	TRBJ2-5	.	TRBD1	15
CASSSVAGGRYEQYF	TGTGCCAGCAGTTCCGTAGCGGGGGGGCGTTACGAGCAGTACTTC	TRBV28	TRBJ2-7	.	TRBD2	15
CAIPPGDRPTEAFF	TGTGCCATCCCCCCCGGGGACAGGCCCACTGAAGCTTTCTTT	TRBV7-2	TRBJ1-1	.	TRBD1	14
CASSRTANTGELFF	TGTGCCAGCAGCCGGACAGCGAACACCGGGGAGCTGTTTTTT	TRBV9	TRBJ2-2	.	.	14
CASSLWTGGRTAEKLFF	TGTGCCAGCAGCTTATGGACGGGGGGACGGACAGCTGAAAAACTGTTTTTT	TRBV7-9	TRBJ1-4	.	.	17